The rows below give T cell receptor beta chains drawn from one sample of a study of T cells after somatic rescue of genetic block. Produced via immunoSEQ multiplex PCR; TCRdb's table is partial and in-frame only. The data contain under 150,000 clones, just over 90% of them singletons. The sample was peripheral blood mononuclear cells (PBMCs). Receptor source: a woman aged 18-35 years. The CDR3 runs from the conserved cysteine through the conserved F or W. The order of the fields is J gene, clone size, V gene, D gene, CDR3 protein, CDR3 DNA. D genes are given only for firm matches. Only part of the rows carry a size: once, few, many, or a class if the clone is expanded.

>TRBJ1-5|once|TRBV19|NA
CASRVQGAGNQPQHF
TGTGCCAGTAGAGTACAGGGTGCAGGCAATCAGCCCCAGCATTTT
>TRBJ2-3|NA|TRBV5-4|NA
CASSLGQGADTQYF
TGTGCCAGCAGCTTAGGGCAGGGCGCAGATACGCAGTATTTT
>TRBJ1-2|NA|TRBV19|NA
CASNDAYGYTF
TGTGCCAGTAATGATGCTTATGGCTACACCTTC
>TRBJ1-1|NA|TRBV6-1|TRBD1
CASSVRDRTNTEAFF
TGTGCCAGCAGTGTCCGGGACAGGACGAACACTGAAGCTTTCTTT
>TRBJ2-7|NA|TRBV7-9|NA
CASSPTPYEQYF
TGTGCCAGCAGCCCGACTCCTTACGAGCAGTACTTC
>TRBJ2-7|NA|TRBV6-5|NA
CASSYSGGEQYF
TGTGCCAGCAGTTACTCGGGCGGCGAGCAGTACTTC
>TRBJ2-7|NA|TRBV2|TRBD1
CASQVRTGGSYEQYF
TGTGCCAGTCAAGTACGGACAGGGGGCTCCTACGAGCAGTACTTC
>TRBJ1-4|NA|TRBV18|NA
CASSPSVGATTNEKLFF
TGTGCCAGCTCACCTTCAGTTGGGGCTACAACTAATGAAAAACTGTTTTTT
>TRBJ2-7|NA|TRBV5-6|NA
CASSPATDITYEQYF
TGTGCCAGCAGCCCTGCGACTGACATTACCTACGAGCAGTACTTC
>TRBJ1-6|once|TRBV5-1|NA
CASSLMRGNSPLHF
TGCGCCAGCAGCTTGATGCGGGGTAATTCACCCCTCCACTTT
>TRBJ1-2|NA|TRBV7-9|NA
CASSLAGRVTGYTF
TGTGCCAGCAGCTTAGCGGGCAGGGTAACTGGCTACACCTTC
>TRBJ1-2|once|TRBV27|NA
CASSRGGIYGYTF
TGTGCCAGCAGCCGTGGCGGGATCTATGGCTACACCTTC
>TRBJ2-5|NA|TRBV11-2|NA
CASSFGGGRAQETQYF
TGTGCCAGCAGCTTTGGGGGTGGAAGGGCACAAGAGACCCAGTACTTC
>TRBJ2-7|NA|TRBV29-1|NA
CSIRDNSYEQYF
TGCAGCATCCGGGACAACTCCTACGAGCAGTACTTC
>TRBJ1-2|few|TRBV25-1|NA
CASSDHSGWNYGYTF
TGTGCCAGCAGTGACCACAGCGGTTGGAACTATGGCTACACCTTC
>TRBJ1-2|NA|TRBV4-2|NA
CASSSGGMRSYGYTF
TGTGCCAGCAGCTCCGGGGGAATGCGGAGCTATGGCTACACCTTC
>TRBJ1-2|once|TRBV6-5|NA
CASSSLRGYTF
TGTGCCAGCAGTTCGTTGAGGGGCTACACCTTC
>TRBJ2-3|NA|TRBV11-2|NA
CASSLGVGRGKSTDTQYF
TGTGCCAGCAGCTTAGGGGTCGGCAGGGGAAAAAGCACAGATACGCAGTATTTT
>TRBJ2-3|NA|TRBV9|TRBD2
CASSERGRTDTQYF
TGTGCCAGCAGCGAGCGGGGACGCACAGATACGCAGTATTTT
>TRBJ1-3|NA|TRBV5-1|NA
CASSLEGGEGNTIYF
TGCGCCAGCAGCTTGGAAGGGGGAGAAGGAAACACCATATATTTT
>TRBJ1-1|NA|TRBV11-2|NA
CASSLGPGSWPHTEAFF
TGTGCCAGCAGCTTAGGACCCGGAAGTTGGCCGCACACTGAAGCTTTCTTT
>TRBJ1-1|once|TRBV5-1|NA
CASSRISGLNTEAFF
TGCGCCAGCAGCCGAATCTCGGGCCTGAACACTGAAGCTTTCTTT
>TRBJ1-5|NA|TRBV10-3|NA
CAIRGSGTDQPQHF
TGTGCCATCAGGGGATCAGGGACGGATCAGCCCCAGCATTTT
>TRBJ1-2|NA|TRBV29-1|NA
CSAVYVGADGYTF
TGCAGCGCCGTCTACGTGGGGGCGGATGGCTACACCTTC
>TRBJ1-2|NA|TRBV5-4|NA
CASSLNGNYGYTF
TGTGCCAGCAGCTTGAACGGGAACTATGGCTACACCTTC
>TRBJ2-5|NA|TRBV4-1|TRBD2
CASSLLAASQETQYF
TGCGCCAGCAGCCTACTAGCGGCCTCCCAAGAGACCCAGTACTTC
>TRBJ2-3|once|TRBV4-1|NA
CASSKSRDTQYF
TGCGCCAGCAGCAAATCGAGGGATACGCAGTATTTT
>TRBJ2-3|NA|TRBV30|NA
CAWSVSRGGPDTQYF
TGTGCCTGGAGTGTCTCGAGGGGGGGCCCAGATACGCAGTATTTT
>TRBJ2-5|once|TRBV30|NA
CAWTKGNRVEETQYF
TGTGCCTGGACCAAGGGAAACAGGGTTGAGGAGACCCAGTACTTC
>TRBJ1-4|NA|TRBV12-2|NA
CASRLNIGTRGEKLFF
TGTGCAAGTCGCTTAAACATCGGGACACGTGGTGAAAAACTGTTTTTT
>TRBJ1-2|NA|TRBV30|TRBD1
CAWTSTGGYGYTF
TGTGCCTGGACGTCGACAGGGGGCTATGGCTACACCTTC
>TRBJ2-3|NA|TRBV13|TRBD2
CASSLSGGSDTQYF
TGTGCCAGCAGCCTTAGCGGGGGGTCAGATACGCAGTATTTT
>TRBJ2-3|NA|TRBV19|TRBD2
CASSVLAGEPDTQYF
TGTGCCAGTAGTGTGCTAGCGGGGGAACCAGATACGCAGTATTTT
>TRBJ2-5|NA|TRBV7-3|NA
CASSLKGGQETQYF
TGTGCCAGCAGCTTAAAAGGGGGCCAAGAGACCCAGTACTTC
>TRBJ2-3|NA|TRBV9|TRBD1
CASSVLNRGDTQYF
TGTGCCAGCAGCGTCCTAAACAGGGGAGATACGCAGTATTTT
>TRBJ2-5|NA|TRBV5-1|TRBD2
CASKLGTSGAEETQYF
TGCGCCAGCAAGTTGGGGACTAGCGGGGCCGAAGAGACCCAGTACTTC